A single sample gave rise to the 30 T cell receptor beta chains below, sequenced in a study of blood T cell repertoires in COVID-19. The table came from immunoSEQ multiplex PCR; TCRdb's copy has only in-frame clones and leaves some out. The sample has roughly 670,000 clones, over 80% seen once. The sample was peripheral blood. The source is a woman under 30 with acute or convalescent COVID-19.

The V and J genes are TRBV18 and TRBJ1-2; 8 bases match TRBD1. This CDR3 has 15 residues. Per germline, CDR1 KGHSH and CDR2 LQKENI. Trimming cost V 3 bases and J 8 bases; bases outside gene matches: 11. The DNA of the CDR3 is TGTGCCAGCTCACCTGGGGGGAGACAGGGGACCGGCTACACCTTC. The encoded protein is CASSPGGRQGTGYTF.

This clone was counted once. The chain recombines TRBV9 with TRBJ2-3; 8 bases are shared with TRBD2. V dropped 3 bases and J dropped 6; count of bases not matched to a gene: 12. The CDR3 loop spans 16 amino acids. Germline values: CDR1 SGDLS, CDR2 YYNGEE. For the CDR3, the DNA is TGTGCCAGCAGCGCCTTGGGACTAGGAGGTAGGGATACGCAGTATTTT. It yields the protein CASSALGLGGRDTQYF. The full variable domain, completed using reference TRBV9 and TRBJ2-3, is DSGVTQTPKHLITATGQRVTLRCSPRSGDLSVYWYQQSLDQGLQFLIQYYNGEERAKGNILERFSAQQFPDLHSELNLSSLELGDSALYFCASSALGLGGRDTQYFGPGTRLTVL.

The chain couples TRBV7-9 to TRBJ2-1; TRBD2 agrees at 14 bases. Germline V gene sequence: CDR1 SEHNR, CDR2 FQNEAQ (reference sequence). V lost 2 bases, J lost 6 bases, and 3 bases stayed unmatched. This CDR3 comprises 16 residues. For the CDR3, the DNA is TGTGCCAGCAGCTTACCTGGACTAGCGGGGGGCAATGAGCAGTTCTTC. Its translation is CASSLPGLAGGNEQFF.

Here the CDR3 reads CASSHGGSYEQYF. DNA of the CDR3: TGTGCCAGCAGCCACGGCGGATCCTACGAGCAGTACTTC. This chain joins TRBV3-1 (or the pseudogene TRBV3-2) and TRBJ2-7; D gene uncertain. This CDR3 contains 13 residues. Trimming pared 3 bases from V and 1 base from J, leaving 7 bases between. From germline, CDR1 is LGHDT and CDR2 YNNKEL (reference sequence).

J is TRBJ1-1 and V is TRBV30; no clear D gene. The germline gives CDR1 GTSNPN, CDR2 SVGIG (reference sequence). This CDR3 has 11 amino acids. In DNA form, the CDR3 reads TGTGCTGCCGTGCGGATCACTGAAGCTTTCTTT. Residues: CAAVRITEAFF.

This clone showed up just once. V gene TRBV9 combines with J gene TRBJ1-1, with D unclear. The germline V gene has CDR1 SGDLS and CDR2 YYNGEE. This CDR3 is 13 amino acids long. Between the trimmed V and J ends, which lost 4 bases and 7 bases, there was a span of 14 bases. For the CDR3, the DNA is TGTGCCAGCAGCCCCTACGCGGGAGGTGAAGCTTTCTTT. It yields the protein CASSPYAGGEAFF.

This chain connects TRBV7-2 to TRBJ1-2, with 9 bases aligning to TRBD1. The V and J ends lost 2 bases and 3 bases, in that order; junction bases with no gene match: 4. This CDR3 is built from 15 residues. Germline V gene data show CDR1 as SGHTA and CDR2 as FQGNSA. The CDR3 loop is CASSLYRTGDYGYTF. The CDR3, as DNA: TGTGCCAGCAGCTTATACCGGACAGGGGACTATGGCTACACCTTC.

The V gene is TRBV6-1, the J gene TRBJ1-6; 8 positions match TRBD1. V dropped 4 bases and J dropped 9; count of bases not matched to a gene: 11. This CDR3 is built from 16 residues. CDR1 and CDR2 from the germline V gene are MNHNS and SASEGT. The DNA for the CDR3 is TGTGCCAGCAGTGGGATGGACAGGGCGCTTGGTTCACCCCTCCACTTT. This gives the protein CASSGMDRALGSPLHF.

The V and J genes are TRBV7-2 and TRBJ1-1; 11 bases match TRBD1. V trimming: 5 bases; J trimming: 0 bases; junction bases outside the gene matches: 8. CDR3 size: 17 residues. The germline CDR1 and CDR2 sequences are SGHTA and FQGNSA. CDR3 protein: CASSPRGTGGLNTEAFF. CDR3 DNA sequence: TGTGCCAGCAGCCCCCGAGGGACAGGGGGATTGAACACTGAAGCTTTCTTT. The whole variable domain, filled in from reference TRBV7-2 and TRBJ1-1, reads GAGVSQSPSNKVTEKGKDVELRCDPISGHTALYWYRQSLGQGLEFLIYFQGNSAPDKSGLPSDRFSAERTGGSVSTLTIQRTQQEDSAVYLCASSPRGTGGLNTEAFFGQGTRLTVV.

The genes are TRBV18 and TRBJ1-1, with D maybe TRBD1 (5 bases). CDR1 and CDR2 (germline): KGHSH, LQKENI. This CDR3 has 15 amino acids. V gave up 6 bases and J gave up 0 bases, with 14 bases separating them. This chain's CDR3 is CASSRSGLMNTEAFF. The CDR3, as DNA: TGTGCCAGCTCCCGTTCAGGGTTAATGAACACTGAAGCTTTCTTT. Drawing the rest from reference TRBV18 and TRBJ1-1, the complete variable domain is NAGVMQNPRHLVRRRGQEARLRCSPMKGHSHVYWYRQLPEEGLKFMVYLQKENIIDESGMPKERFSAEFPKEGPSILRIQQVVRGDSAAYFCASSRSGLMNTEAFFGQGTRLTVV.

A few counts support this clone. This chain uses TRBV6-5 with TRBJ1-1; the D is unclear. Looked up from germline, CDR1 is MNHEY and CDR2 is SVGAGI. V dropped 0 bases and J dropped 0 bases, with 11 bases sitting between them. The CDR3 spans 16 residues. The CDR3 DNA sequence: TGTGCCAGCAGTTACTCGATTGTACACCTGAACACTGAAGCTTTCTTT. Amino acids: CASSYSIVHLNTEAFF.

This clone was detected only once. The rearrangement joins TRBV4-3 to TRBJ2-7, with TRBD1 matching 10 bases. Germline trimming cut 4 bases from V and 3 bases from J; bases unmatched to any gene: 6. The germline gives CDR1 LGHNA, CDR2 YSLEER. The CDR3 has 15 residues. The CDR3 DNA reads TGCGCCAGCAGCCCCCGGGACAGGGGAATCTACGAGCAGTACTTC. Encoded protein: CASSPRDRGIYEQYF.

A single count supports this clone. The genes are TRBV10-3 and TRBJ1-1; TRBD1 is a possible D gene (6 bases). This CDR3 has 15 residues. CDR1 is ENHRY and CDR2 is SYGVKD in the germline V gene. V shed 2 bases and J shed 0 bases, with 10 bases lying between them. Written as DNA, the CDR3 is TGTGCCATCAGTGAGCTGGGGACATTGAACACTGAAGCTTTCTTT. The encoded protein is CAISELGTLNTEAFF.

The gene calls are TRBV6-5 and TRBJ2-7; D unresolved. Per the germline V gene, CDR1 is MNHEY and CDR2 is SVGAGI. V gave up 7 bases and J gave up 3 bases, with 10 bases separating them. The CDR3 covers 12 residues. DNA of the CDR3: TGTGCCAGCAACGGCAGGTACTACGAGCAGTACTTC. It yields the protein CASNGRYYEQYF.

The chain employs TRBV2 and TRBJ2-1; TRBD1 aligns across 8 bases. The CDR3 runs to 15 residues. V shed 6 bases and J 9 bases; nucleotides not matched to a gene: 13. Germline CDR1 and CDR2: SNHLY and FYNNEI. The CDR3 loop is CASSLGPGQGSEQFF. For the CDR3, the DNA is TGTGCCAGCAGCCTAGGGCCCGGACAGGGTTCTGAGCAGTTCTTC.

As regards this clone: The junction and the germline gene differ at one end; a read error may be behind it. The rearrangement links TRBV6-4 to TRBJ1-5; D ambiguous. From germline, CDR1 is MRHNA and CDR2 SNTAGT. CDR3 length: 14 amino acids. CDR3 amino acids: CASSEGGSTQPQHF. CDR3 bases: TGTGCCAGCAGTGAAGGCGGCAGCACTCAGCCCCAGCATTTT.

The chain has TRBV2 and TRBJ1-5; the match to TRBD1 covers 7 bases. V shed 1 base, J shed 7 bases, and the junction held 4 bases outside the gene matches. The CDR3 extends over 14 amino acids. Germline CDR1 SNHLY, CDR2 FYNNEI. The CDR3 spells CASSEGQGVQPQHF. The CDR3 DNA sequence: TGTGCCAGCAGTGAAGGGCAGGGGGTCCAGCCCCAGCATTTT.

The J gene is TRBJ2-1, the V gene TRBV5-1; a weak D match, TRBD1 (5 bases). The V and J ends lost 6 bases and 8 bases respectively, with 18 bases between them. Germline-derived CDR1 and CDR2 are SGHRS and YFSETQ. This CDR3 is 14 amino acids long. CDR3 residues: CASTPRTPSDEQFF. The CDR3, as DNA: TGCGCCAGCACCCCTAGGACACCCTCGGATGAGCAGTTCTTC.

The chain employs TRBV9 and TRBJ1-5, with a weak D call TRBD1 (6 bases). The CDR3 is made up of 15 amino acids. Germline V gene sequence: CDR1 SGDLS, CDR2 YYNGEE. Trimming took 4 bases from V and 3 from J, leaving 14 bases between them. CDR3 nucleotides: TGTGCCAGCAGCCGGCAGGGGAGCGACAATCAGCCCCAGCATTTT. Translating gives CASSRQGSDNQPQHF.

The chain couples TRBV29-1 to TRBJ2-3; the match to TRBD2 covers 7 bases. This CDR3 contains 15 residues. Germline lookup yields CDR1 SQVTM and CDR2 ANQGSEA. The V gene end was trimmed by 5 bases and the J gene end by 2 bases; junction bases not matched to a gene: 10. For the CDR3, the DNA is TGCAGCGTTAAACCAACTGGGGGGGACACAGATACGCAGTATTTT. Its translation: CSVKPTGGDTDTQYF.

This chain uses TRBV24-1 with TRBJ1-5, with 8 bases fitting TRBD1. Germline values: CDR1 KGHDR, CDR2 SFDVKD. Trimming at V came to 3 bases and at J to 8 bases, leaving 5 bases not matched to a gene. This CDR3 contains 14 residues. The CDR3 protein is CATSDDRGSEPQHF. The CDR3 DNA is TGTGCCACCAGTGATGACAGGGGTTCGGAGCCCCAGCATTTT.

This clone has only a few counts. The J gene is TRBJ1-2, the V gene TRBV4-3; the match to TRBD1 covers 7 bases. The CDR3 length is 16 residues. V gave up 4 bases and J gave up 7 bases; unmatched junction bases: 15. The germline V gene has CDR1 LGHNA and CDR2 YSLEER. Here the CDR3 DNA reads TGCGCCAGCAGCCCAAACCACCCACAGGGGAAGGGTGGCTACACCTTC. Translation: CASSPNHPQGKGGYTF.

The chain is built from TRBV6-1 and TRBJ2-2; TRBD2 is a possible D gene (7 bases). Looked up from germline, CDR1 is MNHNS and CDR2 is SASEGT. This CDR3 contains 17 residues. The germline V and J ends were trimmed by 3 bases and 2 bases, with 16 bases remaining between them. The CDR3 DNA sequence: TGTGCCAGCAGTGATGGGGCGGGGGCCAAAAACACCGGGGAGCTGTTTTTT. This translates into CASSDGAGAKNTGELFF.

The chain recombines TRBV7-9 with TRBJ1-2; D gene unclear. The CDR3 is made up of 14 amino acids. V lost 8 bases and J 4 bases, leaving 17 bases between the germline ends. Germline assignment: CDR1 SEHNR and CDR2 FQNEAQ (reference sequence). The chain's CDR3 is CASWGPLEGYGYTF. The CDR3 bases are TGTGCCAGCTGGGGTCCACTGGAGGGCTATGGCTACACCTTC.

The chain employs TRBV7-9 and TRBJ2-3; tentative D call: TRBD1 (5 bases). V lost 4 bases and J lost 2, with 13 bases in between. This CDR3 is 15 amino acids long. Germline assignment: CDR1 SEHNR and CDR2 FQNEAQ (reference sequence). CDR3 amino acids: CASSSQGLVTDTQYF. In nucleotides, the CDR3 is TGTGCCAGCAGCTCCCAGGGTTTAGTCACAGATACGCAGTATTTT.

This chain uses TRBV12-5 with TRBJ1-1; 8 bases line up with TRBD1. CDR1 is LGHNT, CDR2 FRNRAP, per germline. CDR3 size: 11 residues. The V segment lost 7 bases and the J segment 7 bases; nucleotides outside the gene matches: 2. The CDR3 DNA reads TGTGCTAGTGCGGGGACAGGTGAAGCTTTCTTT. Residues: CASAGTGEAFF.

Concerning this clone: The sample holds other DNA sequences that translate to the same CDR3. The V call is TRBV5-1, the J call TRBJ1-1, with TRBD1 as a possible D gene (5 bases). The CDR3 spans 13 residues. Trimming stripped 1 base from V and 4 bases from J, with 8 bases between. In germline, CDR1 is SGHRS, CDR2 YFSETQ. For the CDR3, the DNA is TGCGCCAGCAGCTTGAGGCAGGGCACTGAAGCTTTCTTT. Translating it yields CASSLRQGTEAFF.

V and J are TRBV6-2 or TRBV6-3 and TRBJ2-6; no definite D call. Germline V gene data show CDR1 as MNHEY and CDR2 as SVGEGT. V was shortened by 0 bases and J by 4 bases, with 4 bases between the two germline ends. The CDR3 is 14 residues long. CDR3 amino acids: CASSYSSGANVLTF. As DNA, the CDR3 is TGTGCCAGCAGTTACTCATCAGGGGCCAACGTCCTGACTTTC.

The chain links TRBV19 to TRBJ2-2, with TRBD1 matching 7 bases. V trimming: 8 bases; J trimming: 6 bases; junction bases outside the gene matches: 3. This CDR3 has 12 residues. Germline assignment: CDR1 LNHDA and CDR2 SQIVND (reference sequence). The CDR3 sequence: CASHRGAGELFF. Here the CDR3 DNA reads TGTGCCAGTCACAGGGGCGCCGGGGAGCTGTTTTTT.

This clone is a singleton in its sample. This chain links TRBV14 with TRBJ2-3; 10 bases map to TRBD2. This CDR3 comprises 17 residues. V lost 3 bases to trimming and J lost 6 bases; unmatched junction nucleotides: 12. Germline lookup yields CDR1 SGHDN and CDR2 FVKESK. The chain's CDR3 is CASSHKTQAGGLDTQYF. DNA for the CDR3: TGTGCCAGCAGCCACAAGACTCAAGCGGGGGGGCTTGATACGCAGTATTTT.